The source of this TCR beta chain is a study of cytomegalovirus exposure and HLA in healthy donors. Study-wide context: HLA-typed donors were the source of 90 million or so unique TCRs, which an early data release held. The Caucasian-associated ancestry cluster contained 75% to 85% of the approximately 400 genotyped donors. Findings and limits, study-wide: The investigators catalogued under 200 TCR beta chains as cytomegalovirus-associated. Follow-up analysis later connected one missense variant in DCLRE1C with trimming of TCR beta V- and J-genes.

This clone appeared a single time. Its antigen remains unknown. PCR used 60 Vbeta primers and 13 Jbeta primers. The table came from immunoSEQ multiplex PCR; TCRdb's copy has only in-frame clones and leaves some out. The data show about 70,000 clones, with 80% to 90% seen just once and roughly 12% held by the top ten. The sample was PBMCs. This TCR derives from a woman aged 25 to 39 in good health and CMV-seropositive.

CDR3 residues: CASSSTSGSWYNEQFF. In DNA form, the CDR3 reads TGTGCCAGCAGCTCGACTAGCGGGAGTTGGTACAATGAGCAGTTCTTC. The chain couples TRBV11-2 to TRBJ2-1; 12 nucleotides align to TRBD2. The germline CDR1 and CDR2 sequences are SGHAT and FQNNGV. CDR3 length: 16 residues. J was trimmed by 4 bases and V by 4 bases; bases with no gene match: 5.